The T cell receptor (beta chain) described here comes from a study of blood T cell repertoires in COVID-19. Two negative PCRs, clearance, or symptom resolution were required of recovered Cohort 3 donors. This CDR3 is 13 amino acids long. Trimming removed 4 bases from V and 13 bases from J, with 21 bases in between. Measured with immunoSEQ multiplex PCR; TCRdb has only the in-frame clones, and not every one. The table lists approximately 380,000 clones, around nine tenths of them singletons, with 1.2% in the top ten. This TCR derives from a woman aged 18-29 years who had recovered from COVID-19. This chain connects TRBV5-3 to TRBJ2-7; perhaps TRBD2 as D (6 bases). TRBV5-3 belongs to the ORF category, with a function that is uncertain. The sample comprised PBMCs or T cells enriched from blood (not recorded which). The DNA for the CDR3 is TGTGCCAGAAGCGCTTACTCTGGGACGGGGACTTACTTC. This sequence encodes CARSAYSGTGTYF.